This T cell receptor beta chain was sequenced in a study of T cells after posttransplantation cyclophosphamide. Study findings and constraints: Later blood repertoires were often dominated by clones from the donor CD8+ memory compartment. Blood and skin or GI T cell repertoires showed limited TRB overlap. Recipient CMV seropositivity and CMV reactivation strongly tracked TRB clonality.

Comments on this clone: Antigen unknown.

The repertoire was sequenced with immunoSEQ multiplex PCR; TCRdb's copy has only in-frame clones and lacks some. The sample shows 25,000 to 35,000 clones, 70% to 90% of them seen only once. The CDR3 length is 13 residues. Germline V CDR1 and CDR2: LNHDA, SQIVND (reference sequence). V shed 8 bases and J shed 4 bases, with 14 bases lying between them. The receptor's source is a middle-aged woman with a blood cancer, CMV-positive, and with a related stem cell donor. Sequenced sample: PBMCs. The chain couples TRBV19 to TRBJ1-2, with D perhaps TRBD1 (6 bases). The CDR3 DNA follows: TGTGCCAGTCGGGAAACAGGGTTCTATGGCTACACCTTC. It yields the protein CASRETGFYGYTF.